The clone carrying this T cell receptor beta chain was picked up a small number of times. Its specificity is unknown. One end of the junction fails to match germline, which may point to a read error. The data derive from a study of tumor and adjacent non-tumor tissue in lung cancer. Study context: Each sample yielded 3.9 million or so productive TCRbeta reads on average.

The template was RNA from unsorted bulk tissue. The library came from three nested PCR rounds adapted from ARM-PCR protocols. TCRdb processed the multiplex PCR reads anew with MiXCR; each CDR3 protein has one entry. The sample includes 75,000 to 95,000 distinct CDR3 sequences, around 77% of them seen just once. The germline CDR1 and CDR2 sequences are SQVTM and ANQGSEA. The CDR3 is made up of 14 amino acids. Study-wide points: TCR diversity was significantly greater in tumor than normal lung tissue. In normal lung, the top 100 clones were significantly more dominant than in tumor.

The receptor's source is a woman aged 40 to 49 with non-small cell lung cancer. J is TRBJ2-1 and V is TRBV29-1; 9 bases map to TRBD2. Sequencing was performed on lung tumor tissue. CDR3 region: CSMTSGFSYNEQFF. The CDR3 region has the DNA TGCAGTATGACTAGCGGTTTTTCTTACAATGAACAGTTCTTC.